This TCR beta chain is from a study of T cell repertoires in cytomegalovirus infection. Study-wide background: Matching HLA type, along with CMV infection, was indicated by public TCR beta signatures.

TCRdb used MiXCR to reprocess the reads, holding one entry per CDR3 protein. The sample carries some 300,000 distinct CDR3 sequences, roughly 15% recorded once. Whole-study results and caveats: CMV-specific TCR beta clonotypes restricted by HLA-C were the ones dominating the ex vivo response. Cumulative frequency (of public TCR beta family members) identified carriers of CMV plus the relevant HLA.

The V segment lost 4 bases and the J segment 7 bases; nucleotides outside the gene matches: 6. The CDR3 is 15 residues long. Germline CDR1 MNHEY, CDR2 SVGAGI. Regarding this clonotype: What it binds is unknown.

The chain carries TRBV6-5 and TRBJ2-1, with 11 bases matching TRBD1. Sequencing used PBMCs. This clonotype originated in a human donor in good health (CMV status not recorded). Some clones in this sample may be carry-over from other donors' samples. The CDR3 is CASSSRDRGKNEQFF. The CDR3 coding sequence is TGTGCCAGCAGTTCTCGGGACAGGGGGAAGAATGAGCAGTTCTTC.